This TCR beta chain derives from a study of CD8 T cells in ankylosing spondylitis. Study outcomes and limitations: Earlier work had already found some motif variants in reactive arthritis synovial fluid and blood.

Looked up from germline, CDR1 is SGHRS and CDR2 is YFSETQ. V lost 3 bases, J lost 8 bases, and 15 bases lay in between. CDR3 size: 14 residues. TCRdb analysed the 5' RACE reads with MiXCR anew, one entry per CDR3 protein. The data hold under 250,000 distinct CDR3 sequences, with more than 9% observed a single time. This clonotype was recorded at least ten times. Its target is not known. The clonotype originates from a male donor with ankylosing spondylitis or in good health (not recorded which). Sequences were obtained from blood, either unsorted or a sorted T cell fraction (not recorded which). This chain connects TRBV5-1 to TRBJ2-1, with D tentatively TRBD1 (6 bases). CDR3 coding DNA: TGCGCCAGCAGCTCCCTCGGACAGAACGATGAGCAGTTCTTC. Residues: CASSSLGQNDEQFF.